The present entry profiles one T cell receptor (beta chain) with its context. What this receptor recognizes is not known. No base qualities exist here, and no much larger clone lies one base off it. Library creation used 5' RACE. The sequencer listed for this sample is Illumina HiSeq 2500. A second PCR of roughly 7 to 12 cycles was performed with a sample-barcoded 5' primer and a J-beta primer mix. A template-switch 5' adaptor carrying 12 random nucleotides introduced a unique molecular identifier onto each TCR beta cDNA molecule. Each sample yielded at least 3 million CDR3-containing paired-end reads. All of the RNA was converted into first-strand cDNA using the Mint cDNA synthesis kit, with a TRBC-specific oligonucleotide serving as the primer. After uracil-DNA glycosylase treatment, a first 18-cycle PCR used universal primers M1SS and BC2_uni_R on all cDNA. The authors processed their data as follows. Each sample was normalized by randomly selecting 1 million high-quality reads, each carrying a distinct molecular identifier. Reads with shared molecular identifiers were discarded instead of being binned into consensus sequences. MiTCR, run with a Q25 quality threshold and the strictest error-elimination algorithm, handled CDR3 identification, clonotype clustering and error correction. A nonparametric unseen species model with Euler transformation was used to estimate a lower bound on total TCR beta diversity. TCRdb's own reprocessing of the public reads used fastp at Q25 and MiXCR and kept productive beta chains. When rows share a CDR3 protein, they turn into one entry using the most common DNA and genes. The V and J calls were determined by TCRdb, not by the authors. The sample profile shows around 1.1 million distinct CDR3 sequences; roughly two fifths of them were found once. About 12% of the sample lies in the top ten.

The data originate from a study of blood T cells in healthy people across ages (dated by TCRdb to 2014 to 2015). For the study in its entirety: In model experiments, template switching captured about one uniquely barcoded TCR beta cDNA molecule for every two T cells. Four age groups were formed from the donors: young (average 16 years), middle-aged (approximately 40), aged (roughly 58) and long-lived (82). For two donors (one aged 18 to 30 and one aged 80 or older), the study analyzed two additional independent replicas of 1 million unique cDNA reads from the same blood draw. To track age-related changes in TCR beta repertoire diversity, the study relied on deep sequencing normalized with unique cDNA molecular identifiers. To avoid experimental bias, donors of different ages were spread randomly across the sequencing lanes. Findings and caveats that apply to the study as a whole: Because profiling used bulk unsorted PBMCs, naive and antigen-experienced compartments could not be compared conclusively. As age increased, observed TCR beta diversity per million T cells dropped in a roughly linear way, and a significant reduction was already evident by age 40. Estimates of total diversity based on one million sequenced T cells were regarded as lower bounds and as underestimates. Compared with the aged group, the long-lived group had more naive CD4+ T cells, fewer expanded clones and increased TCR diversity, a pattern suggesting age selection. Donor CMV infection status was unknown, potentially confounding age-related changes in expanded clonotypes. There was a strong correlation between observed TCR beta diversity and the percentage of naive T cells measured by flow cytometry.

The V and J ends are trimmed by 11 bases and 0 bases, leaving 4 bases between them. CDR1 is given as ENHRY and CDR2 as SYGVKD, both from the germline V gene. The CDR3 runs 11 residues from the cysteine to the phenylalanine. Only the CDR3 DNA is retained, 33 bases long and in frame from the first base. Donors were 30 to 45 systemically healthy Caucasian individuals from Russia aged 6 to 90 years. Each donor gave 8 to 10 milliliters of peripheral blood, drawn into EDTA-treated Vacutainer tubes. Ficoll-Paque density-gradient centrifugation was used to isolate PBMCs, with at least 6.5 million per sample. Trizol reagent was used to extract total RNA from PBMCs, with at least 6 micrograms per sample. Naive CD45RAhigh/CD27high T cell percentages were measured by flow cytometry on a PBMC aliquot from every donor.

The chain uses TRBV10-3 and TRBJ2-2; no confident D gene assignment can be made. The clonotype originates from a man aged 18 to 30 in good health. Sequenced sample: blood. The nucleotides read TGTGCCGCGGCGAACACCGGGGAGCTGTTTTTT. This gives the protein CAAANTGELFF.